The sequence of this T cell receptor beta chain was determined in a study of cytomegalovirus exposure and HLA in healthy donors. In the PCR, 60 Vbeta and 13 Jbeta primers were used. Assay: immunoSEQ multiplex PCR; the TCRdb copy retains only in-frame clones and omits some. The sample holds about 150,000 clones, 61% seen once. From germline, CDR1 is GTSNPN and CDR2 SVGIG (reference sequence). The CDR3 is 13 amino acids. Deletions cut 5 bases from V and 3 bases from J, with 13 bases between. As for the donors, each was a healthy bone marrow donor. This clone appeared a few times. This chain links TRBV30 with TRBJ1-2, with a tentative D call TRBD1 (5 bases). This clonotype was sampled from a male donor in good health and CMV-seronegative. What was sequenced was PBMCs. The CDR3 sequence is CAWAHDRHYGYTF. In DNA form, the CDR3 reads TGTGCCTGGGCCCACGACAGACACTATGGCTACACCTTC.